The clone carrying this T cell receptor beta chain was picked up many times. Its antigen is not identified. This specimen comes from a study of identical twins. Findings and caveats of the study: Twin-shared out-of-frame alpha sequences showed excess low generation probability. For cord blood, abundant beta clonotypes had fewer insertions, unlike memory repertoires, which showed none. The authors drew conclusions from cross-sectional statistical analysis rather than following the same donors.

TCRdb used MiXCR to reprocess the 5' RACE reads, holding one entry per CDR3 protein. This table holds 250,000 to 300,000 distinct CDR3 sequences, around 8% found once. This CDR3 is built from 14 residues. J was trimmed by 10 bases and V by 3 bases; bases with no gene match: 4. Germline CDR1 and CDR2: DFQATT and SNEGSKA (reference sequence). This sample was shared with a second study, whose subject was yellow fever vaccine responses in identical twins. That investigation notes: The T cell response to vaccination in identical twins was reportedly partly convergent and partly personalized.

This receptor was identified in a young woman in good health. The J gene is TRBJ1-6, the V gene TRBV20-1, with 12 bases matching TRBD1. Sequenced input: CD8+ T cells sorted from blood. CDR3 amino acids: CSASAGQGASPLHF. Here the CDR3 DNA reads TGCAGTGCTAGTGCGGGACAGGGGGCCTCACCCCTCCACTTT.